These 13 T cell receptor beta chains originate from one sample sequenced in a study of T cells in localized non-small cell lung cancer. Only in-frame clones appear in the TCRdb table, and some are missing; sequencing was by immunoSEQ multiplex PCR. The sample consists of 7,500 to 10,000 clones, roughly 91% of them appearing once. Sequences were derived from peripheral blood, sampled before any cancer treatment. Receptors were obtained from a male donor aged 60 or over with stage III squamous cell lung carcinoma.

The CDR3 bases are TGTGCCAGCAGCTTAGTAGGCGCAGGGGATGGGGAGACCCAGTACTTC. Amino acid sequence: CASSLVGAGDGETQYF. The chain is built from TRBV11-2 and TRBJ2-5; D possibly corresponds to TRBD1 (6 bases). The CDR3 sequence is 16 residues long. From germline, CDR1 is SGHAT and CDR2 FQNNGV. V was clipped by 1 base and J by 5 bases, with 17 bases between them.

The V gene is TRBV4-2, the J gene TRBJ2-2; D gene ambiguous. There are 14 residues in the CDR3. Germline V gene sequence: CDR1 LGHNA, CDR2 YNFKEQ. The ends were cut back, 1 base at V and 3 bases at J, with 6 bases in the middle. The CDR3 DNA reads TGTGCCAGCAGCCAAGGGTTGCACACCGGGGAGCTGTTTTTT. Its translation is CASSQGLHTGELFF.

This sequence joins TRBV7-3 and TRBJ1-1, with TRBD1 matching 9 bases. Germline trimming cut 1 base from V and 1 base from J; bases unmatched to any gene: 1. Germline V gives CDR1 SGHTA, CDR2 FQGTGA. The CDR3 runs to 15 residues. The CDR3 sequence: CASSLNRGQNTEAFF. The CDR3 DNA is TGTGCCAGCAGCTTAAACAGGGGGCAGAACACTGAAGCTTTCTTT.

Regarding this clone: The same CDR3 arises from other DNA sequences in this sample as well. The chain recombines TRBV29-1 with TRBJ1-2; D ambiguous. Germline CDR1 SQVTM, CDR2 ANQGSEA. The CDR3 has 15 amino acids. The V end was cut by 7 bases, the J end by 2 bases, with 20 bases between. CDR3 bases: TGCAGCGCCCAAGGTAGCATAGACTCAAACTATGGCTACACCTTC. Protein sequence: CSAQGSIDSNYGYTF.

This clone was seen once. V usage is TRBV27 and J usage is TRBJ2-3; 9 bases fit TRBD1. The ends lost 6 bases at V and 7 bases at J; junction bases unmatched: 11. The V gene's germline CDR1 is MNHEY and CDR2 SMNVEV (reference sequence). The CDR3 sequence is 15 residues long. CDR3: CASRFTGGALNTQYF. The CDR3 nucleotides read TGTGCCAGCAGATTTACAGGGGGCGCATTAAATACGCAGTATTTT.

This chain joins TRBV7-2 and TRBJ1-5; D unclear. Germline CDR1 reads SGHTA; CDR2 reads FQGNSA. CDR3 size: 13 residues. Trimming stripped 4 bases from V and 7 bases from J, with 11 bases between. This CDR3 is CASSSTTVQPQHF. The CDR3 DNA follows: TGTGCCAGCAGCTCAACCACGGTCCAGCCCCAGCATTTT.

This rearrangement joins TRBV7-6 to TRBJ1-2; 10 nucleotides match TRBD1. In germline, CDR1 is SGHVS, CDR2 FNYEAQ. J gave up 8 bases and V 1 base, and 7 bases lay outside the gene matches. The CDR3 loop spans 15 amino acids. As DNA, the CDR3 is TGTGCCAGCAGCTTAGAGGAGACAGGGGGCTCCGGCTACACCTTC. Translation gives CASSLEETGGSGYTF. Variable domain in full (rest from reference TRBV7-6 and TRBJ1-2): GAGVSQSPRYKVTKRGQDVALRCDPISGHVSLYWYRQALGQGPEFLTYFNYEAQQDKSGLPNDRFSAERPEGSISTLTIQRTEQRDSAMYRCASSLEETGGSGYTFGSGTRLTVV.

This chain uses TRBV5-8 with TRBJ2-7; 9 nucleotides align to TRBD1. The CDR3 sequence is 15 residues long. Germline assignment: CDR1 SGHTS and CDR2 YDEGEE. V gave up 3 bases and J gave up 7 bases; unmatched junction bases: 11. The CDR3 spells CASSYHRGRDREQYF. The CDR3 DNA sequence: TGTGCCAGCAGCTACCACAGGGGGCGCGACCGTGAGCAGTACTTC.

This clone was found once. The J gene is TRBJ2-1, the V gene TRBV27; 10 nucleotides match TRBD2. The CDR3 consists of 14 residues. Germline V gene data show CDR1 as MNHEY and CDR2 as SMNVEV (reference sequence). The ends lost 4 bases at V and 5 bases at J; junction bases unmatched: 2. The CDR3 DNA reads TGTGCCAGCAGTTCTACTAGCGGGGACAATGAGCAGTTCTTC. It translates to CASSSTSGDNEQFF.

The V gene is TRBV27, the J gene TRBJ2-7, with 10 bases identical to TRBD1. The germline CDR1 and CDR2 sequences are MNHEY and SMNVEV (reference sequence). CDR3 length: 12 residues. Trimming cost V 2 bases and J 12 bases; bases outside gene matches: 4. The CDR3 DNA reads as TGTGCCAGCAGTTTAGACAGGGGGCTTTGGTACTTC. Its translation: CASSLDRGLWYF.

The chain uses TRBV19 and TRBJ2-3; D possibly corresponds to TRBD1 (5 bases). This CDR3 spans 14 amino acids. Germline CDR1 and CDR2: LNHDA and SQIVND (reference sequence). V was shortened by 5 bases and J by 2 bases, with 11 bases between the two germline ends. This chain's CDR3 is CASSPSGNTDTQYF. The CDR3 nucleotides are TGTGCCAGTAGTCCCTCAGGGAACACAGATACGCAGTATTTT. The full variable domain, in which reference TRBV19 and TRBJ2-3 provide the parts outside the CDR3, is DGGITQSPKYLFRKEGQNVTLSCEQNLNHDAMYWYRQDPGQGLRLIYYSQIVNDFQKGDIAEGYSVSREKKESFPLTVTSAQKNPTAFYLCASSPSGNTDTQYFGPGTRLTVL.

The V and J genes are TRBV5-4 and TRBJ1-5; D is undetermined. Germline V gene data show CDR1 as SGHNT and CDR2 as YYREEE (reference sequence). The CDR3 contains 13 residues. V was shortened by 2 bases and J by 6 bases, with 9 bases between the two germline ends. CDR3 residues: CASSLGESQPQHF. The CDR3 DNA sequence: TGTGCCAGCAGCTTAGGTGAGAGTCAGCCCCAGCATTTT.

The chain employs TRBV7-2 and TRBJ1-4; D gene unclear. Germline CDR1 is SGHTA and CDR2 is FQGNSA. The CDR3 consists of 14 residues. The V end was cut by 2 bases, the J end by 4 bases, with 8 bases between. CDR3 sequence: CASSLSGYNEKLFF. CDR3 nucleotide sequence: TGTGCCAGCAGCTTAAGTGGGTATAATGAAAAACTGTTTTTT.